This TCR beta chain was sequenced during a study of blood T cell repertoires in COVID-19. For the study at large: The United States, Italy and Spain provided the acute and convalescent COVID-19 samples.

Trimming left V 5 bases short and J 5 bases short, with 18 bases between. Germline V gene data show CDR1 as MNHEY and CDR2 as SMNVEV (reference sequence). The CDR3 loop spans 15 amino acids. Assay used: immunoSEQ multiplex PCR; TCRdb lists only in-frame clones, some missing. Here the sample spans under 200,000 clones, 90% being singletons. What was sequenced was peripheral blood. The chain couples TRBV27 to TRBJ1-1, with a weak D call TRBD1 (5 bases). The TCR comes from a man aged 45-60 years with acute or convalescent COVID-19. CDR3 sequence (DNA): TGTGCCAGCAGTCCCTTTGAAGGGGCGCGAACTGAAGCTTTCTTT. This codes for CASSPFEGARTEAFF.